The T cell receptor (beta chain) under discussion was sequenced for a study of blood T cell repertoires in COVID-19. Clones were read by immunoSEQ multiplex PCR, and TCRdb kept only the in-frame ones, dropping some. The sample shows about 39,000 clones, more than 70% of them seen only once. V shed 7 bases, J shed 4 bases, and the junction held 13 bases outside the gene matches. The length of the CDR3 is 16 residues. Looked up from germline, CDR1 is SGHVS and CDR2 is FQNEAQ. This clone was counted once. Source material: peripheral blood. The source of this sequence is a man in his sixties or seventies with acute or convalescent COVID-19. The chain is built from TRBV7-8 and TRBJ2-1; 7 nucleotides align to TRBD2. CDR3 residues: CASIPLRGGRYNEQFF. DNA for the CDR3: TGTGCCAGCATACCATTACGCGGGGGACGTTACAATGAGCAGTTCTTC.